What follows are 8 T cell receptor beta chains derived from one specimen sequenced in a study of shared clonotypes between healthy human individuals. The table came from immunoSEQ multiplex PCR; TCRdb's copy has only in-frame clones and leaves some out. The table lists some 2 million clones, approximately 94% of them singletons. CD45RO negativity and positive selection for CCR7 defined naive CD8 cells, a population that excluded terminally differentiated effector memory CD45RA+ cells. Sequencing was performed on naive CD8+ T cells sorted from blood. The receptors were sampled from a man between 18 and 29 years old in good health.

This clone appeared once. This rearrangement joins TRBV7-2 to TRBJ1-2, with D possibly matching TRBD1 (5 bases). The germline V gene encodes CDR1 SGHTA and CDR2 FQGNSA. This CDR3 comprises 18 residues. Trimming cost V 0 bases and J 0 bases, with 17 bases left between them. The CDR3, as DNA: TGTGCCAGCAGCTTAGCGGTTTACGACAGCAAGCCTAACTATGGCTACACCTTC. Its translation: CASSLAVYDSKPNYGYTF.

This chain links TRBV11-2 with TRBJ2-1, with TRBD2 identical over 9 bases. Per germline, CDR1 SGHAT and CDR2 FQNNGV. V gave up 6 bases and J gave up 7 bases; unmatched junction bases: 4. This CDR3 is 13 amino acids long. This chain's CDR3 is CASRVAGDNEQFF. The CDR3 bases are TGTGCCAGCAGAGTAGCGGGAGATAATGAGCAGTTCTTC.

The genes are TRBV7-9 and TRBJ2-7, with TRBD1 identical over 8 bases. The CDR3 extends over 15 amino acids. With 0 bases clipped from V and 2 bases from J, the junction kept 3 bases outside the gene matches. Germline V gene data show CDR1 as SEHNR and CDR2 as FQNEAQ (reference sequence). The DNA of the CDR3 is TGTGCCAGCAGCTTAGCCGGGACAGGACCCTACGAGCAGTACTTC. Translation gives CASSLAGTGPYEQYF.

This clone was detected once. The chain recombines TRBV27 with TRBJ2-1; 11 positions match TRBD2. V lost 7 bases and J lost 10; bases outside the gene matches: 9. The CDR3 extends over 14 amino acids. Germline V gene sequence: CDR1 MNHEY, CDR2 SMNVEV (reference sequence). The CDR3 DNA sequence: TGTGCCAGCACCGTAGCGGGGGGGGATGTCGAGCAGTTCTTC. As protein: CASTVAGGDVEQFF.

The chain employs TRBV7-9 and TRBJ2-6; D assignment may be TRBD1 or TRBD2 (5 bases each). Germline loops: CDR1 SEHNR, CDR2 FQNEAQ (reference sequence). The CDR3 has 18 residues. Trimming removed 5 bases at V and 4 bases at J, with 21 bases between. CDR3 bases: TGTGCCAGCAGCCCCCGGGACGGACCGCCATGGGGGGCCAACGTCCTGACTTTC. Translation gives CASSPRDGPPWGANVLTF.

The CDR3 DNA reads TGTGCCAGCAGCTGGGGACCGGCTGAAGCTTTCTTT. As protein: CASSWGPAEAFF. V usage is TRBV5-5 and J usage is TRBJ1-1, with D perhaps TRBD1 (5 bases). Germline assignment: CDR1 SGHKS and CDR2 YYEKEE (reference sequence). The CDR3 is made up of 12 amino acids. The V end lost 3 bases, the J end lost 6 bases, and 9 bases lay between the germline ends. Full variable domain (remainder filled in from reference TRBV5-5 and TRBJ1-1): DAGVTQSPTHLIKTRGQQVTLRCSPISGHKSVSWYQQVLGQGPQFIFQYYEKEERGRGNFPDRFSARQFPNYSSELNVNALLLGDSALYLCASSWGPAEAFFGQGTRLTVV.

This rearrangement joins TRBV2 to TRBJ1-2, with 12 bases matching TRBD1. Germline V CDR1 and CDR2: SNHLY, FYNNEI. The CDR3 is 16 amino acids. J lost 6 bases, V lost 0 bases, and 5 bases had no gene match. Here the CDR3 DNA reads TGTGCCAGCAGTGAAGCGGGGGACAGGGGGCGTAATGGCTACACCTTC. Its translation: CASSEAGDRGRNGYTF.

In DNA, the CDR3 is TGTGCCAGCAGCACAGGACAGGGAGGAAGACAGCCCCAGCATTTT. Translating gives CASSTGQGGRQPQHF. The gene calls are TRBV7-8 and TRBJ1-5; TRBD1 matches at 8 bases. CDR1 is SGHVS and CDR2 is FQNEAQ in the germline V gene. This CDR3 comprises 15 residues. With V trimmed by 5 bases and J by 7 bases, 10 bases remained unmatched.